This passage covers 10 T cell receptor beta chains from one sample sequenced in a study of T-cell reconstitution after alpha-beta-depleted transplantation in children. Unique molecular identifiers tagged the TCRbeta library. MiXCR, applied by TCRdb to the PCR reads, yields one record per CDR3 protein. The sample contains about 500,000 distinct CDR3 sequences, 10% to 12% of which appear only once. Specimen: PBMCs, mostly from graft donor cells, collected 180 days after TCRalphabeta/CD19-depleted stem cell transplant. Source of these receptors: a female patient aged 2-9 years who had a stem cell transplant for aplastic anemia, so the T cells may come from the graft donor.

The chain combines TRBV7-9 with TRBJ2-3; TRBD2 matches at 7 bases. The trim removed 2 bases at V and 5 bases at J, leaving 1 base unmatched. Germline V gene data show CDR1 as SEHNR and CDR2 as FQNEAQ (reference sequence). The CDR3 extends over 13 amino acids. Written as DNA, the CDR3 is TGTGCCAGCAGCTTACCGGGAGGAGATACGCAGTATTTT. Translated: CASSLPGGDTQYF. Full variable domain (rest looked up from reference TRBV7-9 and TRBJ2-3): DTGVSQNPRHKITKRGQNVTFRCDPISEHNRLYWYRQTLGQGPEFLTYFQNEAQLEKSRLLSDRFSAERPKGSFSTLEIQRTEQGDSAMYLCASSLPGGDTQYFGPGTRLTVL.

This clonotype was picked up many times. The chain joins TRBV5-1 to TRBJ1-1; a possible D gene is TRBD1 (5 bases). This CDR3 spans 14 amino acids. Germline CDR1 and CDR2: SGHRS and YFSETQ. V lost 4 bases and J lost 1, with 11 bases in between. The CDR3 DNA reads as TGCGCCAGCAGCGGAGGAGGGGCGAACACTGAAGCTTTCTTT. Its protein product is CASSGGGANTEAFF.

This clonotype was found many times. The rearrangement uses TRBV10-2 and TRBJ2-7, with a weak D call TRBD2 (6 bases). The length of the CDR3 is 14 residues. Germline V gives CDR1 WSHSY, CDR2 SAAADI. Trimming left V 0 bases short and J 3 bases short, with 9 bases between. CDR3 sequence: CASSESGTFYEQYV. DNA for the CDR3: TGCGCCAGCAGTGAGTCGGGGACTTTCTACGAGCAGTACGTC.

This clonotype was recorded a few times. J is TRBJ1-3 and V is TRBV7-6; 7 bases line up with TRBD1. The CDR3 is 16 residues long. V trimming: 2 bases; J trimming: 4 bases; junction bases outside the gene matches: 8. From germline, CDR1 is SGHVS and CDR2 FNYEAQ. This CDR3 reads CASSLSTGEGGNTIYF. CDR3 DNA sequence: TGTGCCAGCAGCTTATCAACAGGGGAAGGCGGAAACACCATATATTTT.

The gene calls are TRBV5-5 and TRBJ1-2; 7 bases agree with TRBD1. Per the germline V gene, CDR1 is SGHKS and CDR2 is YYEKEE (reference sequence). J was trimmed by 8 bases and V by 2 bases; bases with no gene match: 3. This CDR3 is 12 amino acids long. Written as DNA, the CDR3 is TGTGCCAGCAGCTTTTGGACAGGCGGCTACACCTTC. Translated: CASSFWTGGYTF.

This clonotype was found many times. The chain uses TRBV5-1 and TRBJ2-5; weak D call: TRBD2 (5 bases). V lost 0 bases and J 2 bases, leaving 14 bases between the germline ends. Germline V lookup: CDR1 SGHRS, CDR2 YFSETQ. The CDR3 sequence is 16 residues long. CDR3: CASSLASLSGQETQYF. The DNA of the CDR3 is TGCGCCAGCAGCTTGGCGAGTTTAAGCGGACAAGAGACCCAGTACTTC.

The chain employs TRBV21-1 and TRBJ2-7. TRBV21-1 is a known pseudogene. The CDR3 consists of 13 residues. CDR3 sequence reads: CASTRPRTYEQYF. CDR3 coding DNA: TGTGCCAGCACCAGACCCCGCACCTACGAGCAGTACTTC.

The chain carries TRBV28 and TRBJ2-1, with unresolved D. Deletions cut 6 bases from V and 0 bases from J, with 12 bases between. The CDR3 contains 15 residues. CDR1 is MDHEN and CDR2 is SYDVKM in the germline V gene. This chain's CDR3 is CASSSLHTSYNEQFF. The CDR3 coding sequence is TGTGCCAGCAGCTCCCTTCATACCTCCTACAATGAGCAGTTCTTC.

CDR3: CASSFTGFTYEQYV. In DNA form, the CDR3 reads TGTGCCAGCAGCTTTACCGGGTTTACCTACGAGCAGTACGTC. V and J are TRBV11-3 and TRBJ2-7; D gene unclear. The length of the CDR3 is 14 residues. V lost 3 bases and J lost 2, with 11 bases in between. CDR1 is SGHNT and CDR2 is YENEEA in the germline V gene.

About this clonotype: A much larger clone sits a single nucleotide away, making a read error possible. The chain links TRBV7-2 to TRBJ2-3, with a weak D call TRBD2 (5 bases). The CDR3 has 15 residues. From germline, CDR1 is SGHTA and CDR2 FQGNSA. CDR3 in amino acids: CASSIPPGVTDPQYF. The DNA of the CDR3 is TGTGCCAGCAGCATCCCCCCCGGGGTTACAGATCCGCAGTATTTT.